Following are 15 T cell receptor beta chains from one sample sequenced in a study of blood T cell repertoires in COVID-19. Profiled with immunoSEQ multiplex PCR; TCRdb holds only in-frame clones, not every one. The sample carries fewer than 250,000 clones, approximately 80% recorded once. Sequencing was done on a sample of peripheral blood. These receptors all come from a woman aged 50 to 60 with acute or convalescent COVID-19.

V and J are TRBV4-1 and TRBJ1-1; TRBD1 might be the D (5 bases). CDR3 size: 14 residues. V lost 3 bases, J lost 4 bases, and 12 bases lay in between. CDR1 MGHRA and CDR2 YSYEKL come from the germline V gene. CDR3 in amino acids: CASSQLGGGTEAFF. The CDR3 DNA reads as TGCGCCAGCAGCCAGCTGGGGGGAGGCACTGAAGCTTTCTTT.

CDR3 amino acids: CASSPRDYLANTGELFF. CDR3 sequence (DNA): TGTGCCAGCAGCCCCCGGGACTACCTCGCGAACACCGGGGAGCTGTTTTTT. The rearrangement uses TRBV11-3 and TRBJ2-2; 7 nucleotides agree with TRBD2. J was trimmed by 0 bases and V by 5 bases; bases with no gene match: 9. The CDR3 spans 17 residues. Germline CDR1 SGHNT, CDR2 YENEEA.

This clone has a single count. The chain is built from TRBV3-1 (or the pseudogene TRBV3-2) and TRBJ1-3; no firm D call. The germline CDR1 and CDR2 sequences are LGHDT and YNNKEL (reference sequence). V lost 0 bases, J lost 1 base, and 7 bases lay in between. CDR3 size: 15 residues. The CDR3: CASSQDVRSGNTIYF. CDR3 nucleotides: TGTGCCAGCAGCCAAGACGTGCGGTCTGGAAACACCATATATTTT.

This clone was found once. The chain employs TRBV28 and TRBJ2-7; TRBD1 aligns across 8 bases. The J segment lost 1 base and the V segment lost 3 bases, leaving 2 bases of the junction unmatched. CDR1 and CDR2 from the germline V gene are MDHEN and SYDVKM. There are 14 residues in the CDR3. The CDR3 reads CASSFGDRSYEQYF. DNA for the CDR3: TGTGCCAGCAGTTTCGGGGACAGGTCCTACGAGCAGTACTTC.

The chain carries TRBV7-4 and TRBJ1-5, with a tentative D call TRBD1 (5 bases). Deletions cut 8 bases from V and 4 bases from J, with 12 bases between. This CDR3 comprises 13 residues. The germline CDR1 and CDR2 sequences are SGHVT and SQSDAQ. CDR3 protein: CASRQWANQPQHF. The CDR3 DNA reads TGTGCCAGCCGACAGTGGGCTAATCAGCCCCAGCATTTT.

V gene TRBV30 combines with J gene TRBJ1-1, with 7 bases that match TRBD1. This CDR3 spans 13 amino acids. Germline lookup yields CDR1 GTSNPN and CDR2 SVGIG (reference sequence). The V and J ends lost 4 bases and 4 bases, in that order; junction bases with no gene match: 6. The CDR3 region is CAWTDRVGTEAFF. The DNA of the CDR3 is TGTGCCTGGACCGACAGGGTGGGCACTGAAGCTTTCTTT.

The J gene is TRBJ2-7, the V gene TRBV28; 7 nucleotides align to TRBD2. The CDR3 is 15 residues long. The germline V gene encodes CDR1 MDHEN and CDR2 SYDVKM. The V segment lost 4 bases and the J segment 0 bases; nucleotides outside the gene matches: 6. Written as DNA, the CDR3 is TGTGCCAGCAGTTCTAGCGGCCTGAGCTCCTACGAGCAGTACTTC. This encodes CASSSSGLSSYEQYF.

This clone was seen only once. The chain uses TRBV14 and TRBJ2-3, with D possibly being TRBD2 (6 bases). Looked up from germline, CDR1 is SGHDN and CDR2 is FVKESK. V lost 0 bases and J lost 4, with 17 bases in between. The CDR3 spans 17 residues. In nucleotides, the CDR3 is TGTGCCAGCAGCCAAGAGGAGAAGGGACTGATCCCAGATACGCAGTATTTT. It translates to CASSQEEKGLIPDTQYF.

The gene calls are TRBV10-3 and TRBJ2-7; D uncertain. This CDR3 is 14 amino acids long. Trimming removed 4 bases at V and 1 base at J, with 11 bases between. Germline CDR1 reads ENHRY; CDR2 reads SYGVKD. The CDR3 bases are TGTGCCATCAGTGGAGGTGGCAGTTCCTACGAGCAGTACTTC. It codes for CAISGGGSSYEQYF.

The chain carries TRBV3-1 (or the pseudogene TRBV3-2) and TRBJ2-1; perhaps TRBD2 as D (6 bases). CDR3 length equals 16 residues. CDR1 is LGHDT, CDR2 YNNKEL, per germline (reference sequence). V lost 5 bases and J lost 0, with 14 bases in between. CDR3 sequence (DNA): TGTGCCAGCAGCTCGGGACTCCGGAGCTCCTACAATGAGCAGTTCTTC. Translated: CASSSGLRSSYNEQFF.

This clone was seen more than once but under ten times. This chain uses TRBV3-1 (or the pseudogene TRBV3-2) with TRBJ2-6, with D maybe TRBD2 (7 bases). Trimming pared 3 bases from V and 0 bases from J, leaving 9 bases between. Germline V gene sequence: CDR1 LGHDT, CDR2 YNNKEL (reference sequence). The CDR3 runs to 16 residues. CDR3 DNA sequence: TGTGCCAGCAGCCATCGGGGGGCCTCTGGGGCCAACGTCCTGACTTTC. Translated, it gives CASSHRGASGANVLTF.

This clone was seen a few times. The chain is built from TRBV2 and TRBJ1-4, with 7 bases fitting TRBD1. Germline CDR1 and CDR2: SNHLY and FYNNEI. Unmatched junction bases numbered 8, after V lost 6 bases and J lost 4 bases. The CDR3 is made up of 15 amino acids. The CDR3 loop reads CASRKTGVNNEKLFF. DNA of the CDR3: TGTGCCAGCAGGAAAACAGGGGTGAATAATGAAAAACTGTTTTTT. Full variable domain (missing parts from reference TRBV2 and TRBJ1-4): EPEVTQTPSHQVTQMGQEVILRCVPISNHLYFYWYRQILGQKVEFLVSFYNNEISEKSEIFDDQFSVERPDGSNFTLKIRSTKLEDSAMYFCASRKTGVNNEKLFFGSGTQLSVL.

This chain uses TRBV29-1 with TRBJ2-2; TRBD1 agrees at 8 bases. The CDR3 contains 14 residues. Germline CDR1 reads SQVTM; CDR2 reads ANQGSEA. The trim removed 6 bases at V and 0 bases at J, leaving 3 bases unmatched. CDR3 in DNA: TGCAGCGTCCGGACAGGGTCGAACACCGGGGAGCTGTTTTTT. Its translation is CSVRTGSNTGELFF.

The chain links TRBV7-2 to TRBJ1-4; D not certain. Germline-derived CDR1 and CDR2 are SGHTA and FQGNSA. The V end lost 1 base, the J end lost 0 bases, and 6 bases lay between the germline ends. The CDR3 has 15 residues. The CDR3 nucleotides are TGTGCCAGCAGCTTAGAACCGGCAACTAATGAAAAACTGTTTTTT. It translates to CASSLEPATNEKLFF.

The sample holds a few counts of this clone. In DNA form, the CDR3 reads TGTGCCAGCAGCTCTATACAGGAGAGGAGCGAAAAACTGTTTTTT. Translated, it gives CASSSIQERSEKLFF. This chain uses TRBV5-6 with TRBJ1-4; D possibly corresponds to TRBD1 (5 bases). Germline-derived CDR1 and CDR2 are SGHDT and YYEEEE. The CDR3 runs 15 residues. The V gene lost 3 bases and the J gene lost 8 bases, with 17 bases spanning the gap.